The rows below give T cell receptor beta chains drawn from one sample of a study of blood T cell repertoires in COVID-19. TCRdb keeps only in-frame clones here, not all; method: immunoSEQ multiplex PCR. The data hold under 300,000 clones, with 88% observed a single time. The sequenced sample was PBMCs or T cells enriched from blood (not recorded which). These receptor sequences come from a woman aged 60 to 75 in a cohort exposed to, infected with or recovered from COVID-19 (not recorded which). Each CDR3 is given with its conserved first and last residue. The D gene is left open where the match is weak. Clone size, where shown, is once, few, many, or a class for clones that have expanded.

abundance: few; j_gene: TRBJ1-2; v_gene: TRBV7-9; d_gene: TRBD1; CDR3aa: CASSLERQGAYGYTF; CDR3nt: TGTGCCAGCAGCTTAGAACGGCAGGGGGCATATGGCTACACCTTC
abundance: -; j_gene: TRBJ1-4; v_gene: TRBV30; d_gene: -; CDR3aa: CAWSVDSSQEKLFF; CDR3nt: TGTGCCTGGAGTGTGGACTCCTCCCAAGAAAAACTGTTTTTT
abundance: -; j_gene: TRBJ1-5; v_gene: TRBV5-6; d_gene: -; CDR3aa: CASSFRGFSNQPQHF; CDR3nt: TGTGCCAGCAGCTTCCGGGGATTTAGCAATCAGCCCCAGCATTTT
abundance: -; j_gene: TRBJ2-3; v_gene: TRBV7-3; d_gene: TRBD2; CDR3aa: CASATSGSKTDTQYF; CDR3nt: TGTGCCAGCGCGACTAGCGGGAGTAAAACAGATACGCAGTATTTT
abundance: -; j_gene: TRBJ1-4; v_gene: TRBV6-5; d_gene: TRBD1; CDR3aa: CASSYTGGNEKLFF; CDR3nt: TGTGCCAGCAGTTATACAGGGGGGAATGAAAAACTGTTTTTT
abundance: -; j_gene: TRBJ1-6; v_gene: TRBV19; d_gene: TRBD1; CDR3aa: CASKNEQGVDSPLHF; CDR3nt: TGTGCCAGTAAAAACGAGCAGGGGGTGGATTCACCCCTCCACTTT
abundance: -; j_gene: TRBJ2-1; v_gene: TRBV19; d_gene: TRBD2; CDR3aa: CASTRGAGGSSYNEQFF; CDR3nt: TGTGCCAGTACCCGGGGGGCGGGAGGGAGCTCCTACAATGAGCAGTTCTTC
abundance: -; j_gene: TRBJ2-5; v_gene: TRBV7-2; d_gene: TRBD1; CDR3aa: CASSWGQGEETQYF; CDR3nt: TGTGCCAGCAGCTGGGGACAGGGGGAGGAGACCCAGTACTTC
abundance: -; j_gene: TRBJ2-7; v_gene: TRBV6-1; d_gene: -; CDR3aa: CASSERWGDEQYF; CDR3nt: TGTGCCAGCAGTGAACGCTGGGGGGACGAGCAGTACTTC
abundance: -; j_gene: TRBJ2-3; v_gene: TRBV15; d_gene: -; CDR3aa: CATSRQTVTDTQYF; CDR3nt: TGTGCCACCAGCAGACAGACAGTCACAGATACGCAGTATTTT
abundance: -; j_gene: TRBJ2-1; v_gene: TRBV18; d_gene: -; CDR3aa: CASSRLADNEQFF; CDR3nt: TGTGCCAGCTCACGCCTAGCTGACAATGAGCAGTTCTTC
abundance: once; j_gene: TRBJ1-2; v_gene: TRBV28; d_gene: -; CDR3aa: CASHSNYGYTF; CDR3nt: TGTGCCAGTCACTCAAACTATGGCTACACCTTC
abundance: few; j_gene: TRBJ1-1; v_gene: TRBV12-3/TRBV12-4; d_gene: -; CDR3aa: CASSTGQEAFF; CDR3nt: TGTGCCAGCAGCACGGGACAAGAAGCTTTCTTT
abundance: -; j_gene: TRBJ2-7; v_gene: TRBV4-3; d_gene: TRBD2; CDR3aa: CASSQDGTSGSYEQYF; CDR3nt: TGCGCCAGCAGCCAAGATGGGACTAGCGGGAGCTACGAGCAGTACTTC
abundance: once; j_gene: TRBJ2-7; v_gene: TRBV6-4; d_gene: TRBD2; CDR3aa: CASSQLPSSGSYEQYF; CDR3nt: TGTGCCAGCAGTCAGCTGCCCAGTAGCGGGTCTTACGAGCAGTACTTC
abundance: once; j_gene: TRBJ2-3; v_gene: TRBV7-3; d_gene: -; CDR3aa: CASSPHEGSTDTQYF; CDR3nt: TGTGCCAGCAGCCCCCACGAGGGAAGCACAGATACGCAGTATTTT
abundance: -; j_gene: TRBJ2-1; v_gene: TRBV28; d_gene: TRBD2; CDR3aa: CASSPRTSLEQFF; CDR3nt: TGTGCCAGCAGTCCGAGGACTAGCCTCGAGCAGTTCTTC
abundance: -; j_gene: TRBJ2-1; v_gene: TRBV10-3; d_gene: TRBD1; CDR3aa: CAITDGQGESEQFF; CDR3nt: TGTGCCATCACCGACGGACAGGGTGAAAGTGAGCAGTTCTTC
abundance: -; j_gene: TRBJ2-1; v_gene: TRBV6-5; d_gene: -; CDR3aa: CASSSTDSNEQFF; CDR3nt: TGTGCCAGCAGCTCGACTGACAGCAATGAGCAGTTCTTC
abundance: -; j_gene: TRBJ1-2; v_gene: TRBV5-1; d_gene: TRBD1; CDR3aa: CASSLPTGGQGYTF; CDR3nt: TGCGCCAGCAGCTTGCCGACAGGGGGTCAAGGCTACACCTTC
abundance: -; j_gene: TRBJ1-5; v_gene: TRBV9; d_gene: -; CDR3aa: CASSVAGQGNQPQHF; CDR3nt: TGTGCCAGCAGCGTAGCGGGGCAGGGGAATCAGCCCCAGCATTTT
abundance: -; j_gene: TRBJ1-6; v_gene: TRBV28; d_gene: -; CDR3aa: CASITQGPRNSPLHF; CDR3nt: TGTGCCAGCATCACTCAGGGCCCGCGGAATTCACCCCTCCACTTT
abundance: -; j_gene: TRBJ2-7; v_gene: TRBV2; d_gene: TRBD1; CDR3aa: CADRDRGGEQYF; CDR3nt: TGTGCCGACCGCGACAGGGGAGGCGAGCAGTACTTC
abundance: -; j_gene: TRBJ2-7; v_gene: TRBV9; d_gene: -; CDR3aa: CARRGDAKGRYEQYF; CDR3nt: TGTGCCCGCCGCGGAGACGCTAAGGGGCGCTACGAGCAGTACTTC
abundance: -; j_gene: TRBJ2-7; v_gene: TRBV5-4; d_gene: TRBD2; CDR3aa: CASSSTGTSSDEQYF; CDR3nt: TGTGCCAGCAGCTCAACCGGGACTAGCAGCGACGAGCAGTACTTC
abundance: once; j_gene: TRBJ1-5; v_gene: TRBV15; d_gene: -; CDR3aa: CATRDGQRNQPQHF; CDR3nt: TGTGCCACCCGGGACGGACAGCGCAATCAGCCCCAGCATTTT
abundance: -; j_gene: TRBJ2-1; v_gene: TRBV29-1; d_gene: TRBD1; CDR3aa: CSVGEYRGYNEQFF; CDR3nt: TGCAGCGTGGGGGAATACAGGGGTTACAATGAGCAGTTCTTC
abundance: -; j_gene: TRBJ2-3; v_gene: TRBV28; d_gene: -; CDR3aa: CASSLASPDTQYF; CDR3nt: TGTGCCAGCAGTTTGGCCTCGCCAGATACGCAGTATTTT
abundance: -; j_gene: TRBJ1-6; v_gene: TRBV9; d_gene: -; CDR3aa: CASSVVAGSNNSPLHF; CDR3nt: TGTGCCAGCAGCGTAGTAGCCGGGTCCAATAATTCACCCCTCCACTTT
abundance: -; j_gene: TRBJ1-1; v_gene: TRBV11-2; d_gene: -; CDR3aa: CASSLGQTEAFF; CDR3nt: TGTGCCAGCAGCTTAGGGCAGACTGAAGCTTTCTTT
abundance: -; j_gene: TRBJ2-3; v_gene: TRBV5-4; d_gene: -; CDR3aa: CASSLELLSTDTQYF; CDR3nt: TGTGCCAGCAGCTTGGAACTGCTAAGCACAGATACGCAGTATTTT